At least ten counts were recorded for the clone carrying this TCR beta chain. This specimen belongs to a study of T-cell reconstitution after alpha-beta-depleted transplantation in children. V lost 1 base, J lost 10 bases, and 22 bases lay in between. The CDR3 extends over 16 amino acids. Unique molecular identifiers were used in preparing the TCRbeta library. MiXCR, applied by TCRdb to the PCR reads, yields one record per CDR3 protein. The repertoire holds tens of thousands of distinct CDR3 sequences, with over 4.5% as singletons. This sequence originates from a boy in the first two years of life who had a stem cell transplant for acute myeloid leukemia, so the T cells may come from the graft donor. The chain is built from TRBV12-3 or TRBV12-4 and TRBJ1-1; D unclear. The sequences come from PBMCs, mostly from graft donor cells, collected 180 days after TCRalphabeta/CD19-depleted stem cell transplant. The CDR3, as DNA: TGTGCCAGCAGTTTAGAGCCCTATACGAGGGTTGGACGAGCTTTCTTT. This gives the protein CASSLEPYTRVGRAFF.